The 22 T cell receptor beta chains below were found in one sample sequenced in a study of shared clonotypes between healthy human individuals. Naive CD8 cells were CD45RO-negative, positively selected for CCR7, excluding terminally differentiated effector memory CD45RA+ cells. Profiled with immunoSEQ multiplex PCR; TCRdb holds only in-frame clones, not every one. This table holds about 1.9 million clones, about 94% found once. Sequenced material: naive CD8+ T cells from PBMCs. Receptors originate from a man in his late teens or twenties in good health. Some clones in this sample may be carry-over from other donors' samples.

CDR3 protein: CASSLGTGWGTEAFF. The CDR3 nucleotides read TGTGCCAGCAGCCTAGGGACAGGTTGGGGCACTGAAGCTTTCTTT. J is TRBJ1-1 and V is TRBV7-8; 8 nucleotides line up with TRBD1. Germline V gene lookup returns CDR1 SGHVS and CDR2 FQNEAQ. The CDR3 covers 15 residues. The trim removed 5 bases at V and 4 bases at J, leaving 9 bases unmatched.

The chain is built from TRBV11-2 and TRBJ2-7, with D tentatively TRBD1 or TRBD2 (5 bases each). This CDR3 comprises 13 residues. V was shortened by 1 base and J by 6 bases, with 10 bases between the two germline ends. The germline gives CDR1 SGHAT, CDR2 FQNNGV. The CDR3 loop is CASSLGGSREQYF. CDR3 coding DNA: TGTGCCAGCAGCTTAGGGGGGAGCCGCGAGCAGTACTTC.

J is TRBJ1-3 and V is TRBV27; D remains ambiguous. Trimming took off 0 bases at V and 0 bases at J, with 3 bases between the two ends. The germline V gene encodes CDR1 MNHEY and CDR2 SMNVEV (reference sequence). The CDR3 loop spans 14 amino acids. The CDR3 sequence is CASSLSGSGNTIYF. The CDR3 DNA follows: TGTGCCAGCAGTTTATCCGGCTCTGGAAACACCATATATTTT.

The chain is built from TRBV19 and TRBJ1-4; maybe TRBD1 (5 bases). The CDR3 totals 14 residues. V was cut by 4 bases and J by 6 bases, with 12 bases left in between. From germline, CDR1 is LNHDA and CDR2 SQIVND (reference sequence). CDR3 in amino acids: CASSREGVYEKLFF. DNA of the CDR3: TGTGCCAGTAGTAGAGAAGGGGTTTATGAAAAACTGTTTTTT.

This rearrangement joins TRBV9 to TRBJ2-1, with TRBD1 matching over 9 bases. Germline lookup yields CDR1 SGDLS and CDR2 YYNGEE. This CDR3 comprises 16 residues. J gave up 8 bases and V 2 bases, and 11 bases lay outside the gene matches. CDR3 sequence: CASSVRGTGLIDEQFF. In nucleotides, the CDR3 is TGTGCCAGCAGCGTGAGGGGGACAGGGTTGATCGATGAGCAGTTCTTC.

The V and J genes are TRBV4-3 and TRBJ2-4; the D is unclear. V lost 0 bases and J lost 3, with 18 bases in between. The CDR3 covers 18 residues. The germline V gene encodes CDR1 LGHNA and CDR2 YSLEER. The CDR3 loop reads CASSQDPGQISGKNIQYF. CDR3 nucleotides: TGCGCCAGCAGCCAAGATCCTGGGCAGATTAGTGGCAAAAACATTCAGTACTTC.

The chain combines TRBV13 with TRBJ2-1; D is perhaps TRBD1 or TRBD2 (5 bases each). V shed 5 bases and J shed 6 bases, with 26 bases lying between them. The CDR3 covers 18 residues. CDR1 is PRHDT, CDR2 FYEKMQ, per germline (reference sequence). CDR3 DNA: TGTGCCAGCAGCCCCCTAGGGGCCGGGACCACCCTGGGCAATGAGCAGTTCTTC. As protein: CASSPLGAGTTLGNEQFF.

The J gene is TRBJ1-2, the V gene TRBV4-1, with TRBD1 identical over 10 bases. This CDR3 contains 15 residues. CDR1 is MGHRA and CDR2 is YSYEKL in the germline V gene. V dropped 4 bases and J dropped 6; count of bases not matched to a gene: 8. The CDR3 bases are TGCGCCAGCAGCCTAAATGACAGGGGGCGCGATGGCTACACCTTC. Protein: CASSLNDRGRDGYTF.

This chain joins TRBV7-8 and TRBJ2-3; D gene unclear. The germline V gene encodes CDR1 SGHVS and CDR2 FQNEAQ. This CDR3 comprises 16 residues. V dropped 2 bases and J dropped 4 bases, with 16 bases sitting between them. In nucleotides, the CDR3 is TGTGCCAGCAGCTTATTCGTTAGCCTTCTGGCAGATACGCAGTATTTT. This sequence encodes CASSLFVSLLADTQYF.

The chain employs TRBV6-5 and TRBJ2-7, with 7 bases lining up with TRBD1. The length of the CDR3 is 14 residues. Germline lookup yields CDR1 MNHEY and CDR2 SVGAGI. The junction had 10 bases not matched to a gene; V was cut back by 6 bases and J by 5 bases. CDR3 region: CASSRQGYLNEQYF. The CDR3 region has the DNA TGTGCCAGCAGCCGACAGGGTTACCTAAACGAGCAGTACTTC.

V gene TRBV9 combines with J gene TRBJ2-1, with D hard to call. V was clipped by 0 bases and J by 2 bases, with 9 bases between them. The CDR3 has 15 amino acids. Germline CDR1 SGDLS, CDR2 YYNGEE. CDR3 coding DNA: TGTGCCAGCAGCGTAGGTATAGTAGCCTACAATGAGCAGTTCTTC. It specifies CASSVGIVAYNEQFF.

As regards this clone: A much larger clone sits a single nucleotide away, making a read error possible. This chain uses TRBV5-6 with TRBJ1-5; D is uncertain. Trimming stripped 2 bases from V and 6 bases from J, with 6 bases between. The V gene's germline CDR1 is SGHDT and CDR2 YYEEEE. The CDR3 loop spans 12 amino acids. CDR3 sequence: CASSLGVQPQHF. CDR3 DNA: TGTGCCAGCAGCTTAGGTGTTCAGCCCCAGCATTTT.

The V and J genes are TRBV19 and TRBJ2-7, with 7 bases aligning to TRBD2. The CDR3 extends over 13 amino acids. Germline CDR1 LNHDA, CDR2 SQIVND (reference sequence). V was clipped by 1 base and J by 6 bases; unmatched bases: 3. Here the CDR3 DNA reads TGTGCCAGTAGTATAGGCCGGACTAGCGAGCAGTACTTC. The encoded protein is CASSIGRTSEQYF.

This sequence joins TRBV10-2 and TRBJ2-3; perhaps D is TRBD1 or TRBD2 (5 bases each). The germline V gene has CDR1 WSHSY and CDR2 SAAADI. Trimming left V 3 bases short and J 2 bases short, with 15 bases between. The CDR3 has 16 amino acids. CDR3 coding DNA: TGCGCCAGCAGTGAAGAATGGGACCGAAACACAGATACGCAGTATTTT. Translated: CASSEEWDRNTDTQYF.

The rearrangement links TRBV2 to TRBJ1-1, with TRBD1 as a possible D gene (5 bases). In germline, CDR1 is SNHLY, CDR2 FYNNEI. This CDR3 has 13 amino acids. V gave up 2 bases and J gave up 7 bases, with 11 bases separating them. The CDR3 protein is CASSEWRTIEAFF. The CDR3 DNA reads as TGTGCCAGCAGTGAATGGCGGACAATTGAAGCTTTCTTT.

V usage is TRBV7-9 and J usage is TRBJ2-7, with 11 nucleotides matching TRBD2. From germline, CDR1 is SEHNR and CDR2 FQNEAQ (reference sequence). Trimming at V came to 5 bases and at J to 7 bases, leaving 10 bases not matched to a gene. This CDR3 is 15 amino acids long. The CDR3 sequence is CASSPLLAGEGEQYF. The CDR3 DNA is TGTGCCAGCAGCCCCTTACTAGCGGGAGAAGGTGAGCAGTACTTC. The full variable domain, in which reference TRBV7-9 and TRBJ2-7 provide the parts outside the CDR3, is DTGVSQNPRHKITKRGQNVTFRCDPISEHNRLYWYRQTLGQGPEFLTYFQNEAQLEKSRLLSDRFSAERPKGSFSTLEIQRTEQGDSAMYLCASSPLLAGEGEQYFGPGTRLTVT.

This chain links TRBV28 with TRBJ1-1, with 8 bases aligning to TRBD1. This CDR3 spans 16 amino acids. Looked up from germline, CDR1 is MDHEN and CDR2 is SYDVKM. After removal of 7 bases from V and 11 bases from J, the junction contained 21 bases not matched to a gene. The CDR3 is CASNLPTQGVVRGAFF. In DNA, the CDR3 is TGTGCCAGCAACCTCCCGACACAGGGGGTGGTTCGTGGGGCTTTCTTT.

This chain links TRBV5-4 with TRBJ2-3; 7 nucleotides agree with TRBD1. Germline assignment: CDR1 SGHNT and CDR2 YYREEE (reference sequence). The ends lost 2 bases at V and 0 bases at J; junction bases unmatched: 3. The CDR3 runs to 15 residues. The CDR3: CASSLGDRSTDTQYF. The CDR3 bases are TGTGCCAGCAGCTTAGGGGACAGAAGCACAGATACGCAGTATTTT.

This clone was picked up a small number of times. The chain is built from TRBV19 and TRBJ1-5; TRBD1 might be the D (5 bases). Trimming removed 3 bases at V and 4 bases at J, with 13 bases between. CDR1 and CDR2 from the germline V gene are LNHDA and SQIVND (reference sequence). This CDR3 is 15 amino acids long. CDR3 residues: CASSIVRDTNQPQHF. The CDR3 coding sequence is TGTGCCAGTAGTATCGTCAGGGATACTAATCAGCCCCAGCATTTT.

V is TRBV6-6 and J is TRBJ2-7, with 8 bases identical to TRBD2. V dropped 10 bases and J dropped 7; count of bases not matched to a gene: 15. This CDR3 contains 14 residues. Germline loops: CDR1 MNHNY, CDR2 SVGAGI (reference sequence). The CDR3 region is CATFEASGLGEQYF. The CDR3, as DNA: TGTGCCACTTTTGAGGCTAGCGGGCTGGGGGAGCAGTACTTC.

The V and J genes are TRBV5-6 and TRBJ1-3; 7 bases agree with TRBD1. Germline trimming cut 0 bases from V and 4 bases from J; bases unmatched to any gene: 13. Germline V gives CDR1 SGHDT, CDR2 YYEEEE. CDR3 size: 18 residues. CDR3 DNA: TGTGCCAGCAGCTTGGGGACGTACAGGGGATGGAACGGAAACACCATATATTTT. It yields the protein CASSLGTYRGWNGNTIYF.

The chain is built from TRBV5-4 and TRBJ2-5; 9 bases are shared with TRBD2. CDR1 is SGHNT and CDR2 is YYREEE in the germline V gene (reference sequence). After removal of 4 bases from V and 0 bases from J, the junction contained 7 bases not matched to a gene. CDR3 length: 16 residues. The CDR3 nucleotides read TGTGCCAGCAGCCCATTAGCGGGAGTCGACCAAGAGACCCAGTACTTC. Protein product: CASSPLAGVDQETQYF.